This entry describes one T cell receptor (beta chain). As processed by the authors: Nucleated cell number was recorded as an estimate derived from reference gene primer amplification. This table comes from immunoSEQ multiplex PCR, and its TCRdb copy is limited to in-frame clones, with some not included. Clone size and V and J calls were adopted from that table, with D and trimming inferred from the DNA. The table has around 620,000 clones, 85% to 90% seen once. The CDR3 sequence is 12 residues long. The V and J ends lost 7 bases and 11 bases, in that order; junction bases with no gene match: 11. Germline V CDR1 and CDR2: SGHRS, YFSETQ. The sample is drawn from a study of blood T cell repertoires in COVID-19. As for the study in general: T cells, B-cell-depleted T cells, or PBMCs provided the cDNA or gDNA that served as material.

This chain links TRBV5-1 with TRBJ1-1, with 7 bases identical to TRBD1. The origin of this receptor is a woman between 18 and 29 years old with acute or convalescent COVID-19. Material for sequencing was peripheral blood. This CDR3 reads CASFDRVSKAFF. CDR3 nucleotides: TGCGCCAGCTTCGACAGGGTCTCTAAGGCTTTCTTT.